One and the same sample provided the 20 T cell receptor beta chains below, sequenced in a study of T cells after yellow fever vaccination. TCRdb fed the 5' RACE reads into MiXCR, producing one record per CDR3 protein. The profile covers tens of thousands of distinct CDR3 sequences, with 7.5% to 9% appearing a single time and roughly two fifths taken by the ten largest. The input for sequencing was CD8+ T cells sorted from PBMCs, taken on the day of the yellow fever booster vaccination. Receptor source: a man aged 25 to 40 who received the YFV17D yellow fever vaccine.

The J gene is TRBJ2-1, the V gene TRBV12-3 or TRBV12-4; the match to TRBD2 covers 13 bases. CDR3 length: 20 residues. V shed 4 bases and J 9 bases; nucleotides not matched to a gene: 21. The CDR3 here is CASSSRALPTSGRWGGEQFF. The CDR3 nucleotides are TGTGCCAGCAGTTCCCGGGCTCTTCCGACTAGCGGGAGGTGGGGTGGTGAGCAGTTCTTC.

This chain connects TRBV7-8 to TRBJ2-1; D not resolved. V was shortened by 5 bases and J by 5 bases, with 13 bases between the two germline ends. CDR1 and CDR2 from the germline V gene are SGHVS and FQNEAQ. The CDR3 has 14 amino acids. The CDR3 DNA follows: TGTGCCAGCAGCACCCCGAGGTGGAACAATGAGCAGTTCTTC. It is translated as CASSTPRWNNEQFF.

V usage is TRBV10-2 and J usage is TRBJ2-5, with 8 bases that match TRBD1. V trimming: 8 bases; J trimming: 5 bases; junction bases outside the gene matches: 10. This CDR3 is 14 amino acids long. Germline lookup yields CDR1 WSHSY and CDR2 SAAADI. The CDR3 protein is CASGGQADGETQYF. The DNA for the CDR3 is TGCGCCAGCGGGGGACAGGCAGACGGGGAGACCCAGTACTTC.

The gene calls are TRBV7-8 and TRBJ2-1; D is perhaps TRBD2 (6 bases). Trimming stripped 3 bases from V and 9 bases from J, with 12 bases between. The CDR3 sequence is 13 residues long. Germline loops: CDR1 SGHVS, CDR2 FQNEAQ. CDR3 DNA: TGTGCCAGCAGCTTGGGCGGGACTCCTGAGCAGTTCTTC. It translates to CASSLGGTPEQFF.

For this clonotype: The germline gene is not matched at one end of the junction; a read error may be the cause. The chain is built from TRBV7-9 and TRBJ2-7; 9 nucleotides match TRBD1. There are 11 residues in the CDR3. The V gene's germline CDR1 is SEHNR and CDR2 FQNEAQ (reference sequence). In DNA, the CDR3 is TGTGCCAGCACCTGGCGGGACAGGGTTAACTTC. Translation gives CASTWRDRVNF.

This clonotype was seen a few times. The V gene is TRBV27, the J gene TRBJ1-3; perhaps TRBD1 as D (5 bases). Trimming stripped 5 bases from V and 3 bases from J, with 11 bases between. CDR1 and CDR2 (germline): MNHEY, SMNVEV (reference sequence). The CDR3 is 14 residues long. The CDR3 reads CASSQSGLGNTIYF. CDR3 in DNA: TGTGCCAGCAGTCAGTCGGGGCTTGGAAACACCATATATTTT.

This clonotype was observed a few times. V usage is TRBV9 and J usage is TRBJ1-4; TRBD1 might be the D (6 bases). Germline V gene data show CDR1 as SGDLS and CDR2 as YYNGEE. The V end lost 4 bases, the J end lost 3 bases, and 16 bases lay between the germline ends. The CDR3 is 16 amino acids. The CDR3 DNA follows: TGTGCCAGCAGCCGCCGCCTGGGGGCACCTAATGAAAAACTGTTTTTT. Translation gives CASSRRLGAPNEKLFF.

Many counts were recorded for this clonotype. The chain employs TRBV12-5 and TRBJ2-5; D tentatively reads TRBD1 or TRBD2 (5 bases each). Germline CDR1 and CDR2: LGHNT and FRNRAP. V dropped 6 bases and J dropped 2 bases, with 22 bases sitting between them. The CDR3 is 17 amino acids. CDR3 sequence (DNA): TGTGCTAGTGGAGCGCGTCCCGGGGCGACGAGTCAAGAGACCCAGTACTTC. It specifies CASGARPGATSQETQYF.

The chain couples TRBV6-2 or TRBV6-3 to TRBJ2-1; D possibly corresponds to TRBD1 (7 bases). Germline V gene sequence: CDR1 MNHEY, CDR2 SVGEGT. The CDR3 sequence is 15 residues long. The ends were cut back, 8 bases at V and 0 bases at J, with 14 bases in the middle. The CDR3 DNA reads TGTGCCAGCTCTGGAGGGGACAGCTCCTACAATGAGCAGTTCTTC. This encodes CASSGGDSSYNEQFF.

A few counts support this clonotype. The chain is built from TRBV28 and TRBJ1-6; D is ambiguous. V dropped 1 base and J dropped 7 bases, with 5 bases sitting between them. The CDR3 consists of 13 residues. The germline V gene encodes CDR1 MDHEN and CDR2 SYDVKM. The CDR3 DNA reads TGTGCCAGCAGTTTATCGATGAATTCACCCCTCCACTTT. Encoded protein: CASSLSMNSPLHF.

This clonotype was counted a few times. The rearrangement joins TRBV3-1 to TRBJ1-1; D perhaps matches TRBD1 (6 bases). Trimming pared 2 bases from V and 4 bases from J, leaving 8 bases between. This CDR3 contains 13 residues. Germline V gene lookup returns CDR1 LGHDT and CDR2 YNNKEL (reference sequence). The CDR3 protein is CASSQTGSTEAFF. The CDR3 nucleotides read TGTGCCAGCAGCCAAACAGGGAGCACTGAAGCTTTCTTT.

This clonotype has a count of ten or more. Here the CDR3 DNA reads TGCAGTGCTAAGGGGGATCTAGCTATTAGAGGGGAGCAGTTCTTC. Its protein is CSAKGDLAIRGEQFF. The V call is TRBV20-1, the J call TRBJ2-1; possibly TRBD1 for D (6 bases). This CDR3 has 15 amino acids. Looked up from germline, CDR1 is DFQATT and CDR2 is SNEGSKA (reference sequence). Trimming pared 4 bases from V and 10 bases from J, leaving 23 bases between.

This clonotype was seen a few times. The rearrangement uses TRBV4-2 and TRBJ2-1; 10 nucleotides agree with TRBD2. V shed 5 bases and J 7 bases; nucleotides not matched to a gene: 11. The CDR3 length is 16 residues. Germline CDR1 reads LGHNA; CDR2 reads YNFKEQ. CDR3 protein: CASSKGGLAGVNEQFF. CDR3 coding DNA: TGTGCCAGCAGCAAAGGTGGGCTAGCGGGAGTGAATGAGCAGTTCTTC.

This clonotype came up many times. The chain links TRBV28 to TRBJ2-4, with 7 bases fitting TRBD2. The V gene end was trimmed by 2 bases and the J gene end by 1 base; junction bases not matched to a gene: 2. The CDR3 runs to 15 residues. The germline CDR1 and CDR2 sequences are MDHEN and SYDVKM. The CDR3 here is CASSLGLGAKNIQYF. DNA for the CDR3: TGTGCCAGCAGTTTAGGACTAGGGGCCAAAAACATTCAGTACTTC.

The CDR3 region is CASSYGAVVDYTF. For the CDR3, the DNA is TGTGCCAGCAGTTACGGGGCGGTCGTTGACTACACCTTC. The rearrangement uses TRBV6-2 or TRBV6-3 and TRBJ1-2; a possible D gene is TRBD1 (5 bases). The CDR3 totals 13 residues. Trimming cost V 2 bases and J 10 bases, with 14 bases left between them. Per the germline V gene, CDR1 is MNHEY and CDR2 is SVGEGT.

This clonotype was observed many times. The gene calls are TRBV7-9 and TRBJ2-7; a weak D match, TRBD2 (6 bases). This CDR3 contains 16 residues. The germline V gene has CDR1 SEHNR and CDR2 FQNEAQ (reference sequence). V lost 3 bases to trimming and J lost 4 bases, with 19 bases between them. CDR3 DNA: TGTGCCAGCAGCTTCCCCCCACGGGCTAGCGAGTACGAGCAGTACTTC. Its translation: CASSFPPRASEYEQYF.

A word on this clonotype: One base away lies a much larger clone, so this may be a sequencing read error. The chain recombines TRBV7-9 with TRBJ2-5; D call uncertain. The CDR3 covers 12 residues. The V end was cut by 10 bases, the J end by 4 bases, with 13 bases between. Germline V gene data show CDR1 as SEHNR and CDR2 as FQNEAQ (reference sequence). The CDR3 DNA is TGTGCCACTGGACCGAGCCGAGAGACCCAGTACTTC. It specifies CATGPSRETQYF.

V usage is TRBV19 and J usage is TRBJ2-7, with D maybe TRBD1 (6 bases). V lost 3 bases to trimming and J lost 1 base, with 10 bases between them. Germline V gives CDR1 LNHDA, CDR2 SQIVND (reference sequence). CDR3 length: 14 residues. The CDR3 sequence is CASSIGTSSYEQYF. The CDR3, as DNA: TGTGCCAGTAGTATCGGGACAAGTTCCTACGAGCAGTACTTC.

There are a few counts of this clonotype. The V and J genes are TRBV6-2 or TRBV6-3 and TRBJ2-1; D unclear. The germline V and J ends were trimmed by 5 bases and 9 bases, with 8 bases remaining between them. CDR1 is MNHEY and CDR2 is SVGEGT in the germline V gene. The CDR3 runs to 11 residues. CDR3 DNA sequence: TGTGCCAGCAGTGAAGTGAGTGAGCAGTTCTTC. Translation gives CASSEVSEQFF.

The chain uses TRBV27 and TRBJ2-7; TRBD1 aligns across 7 bases. Trimming removed 5 bases from V and 5 bases from J; junction bases left unmatched: 9. Looked up from germline, CDR1 is MNHEY and CDR2 is SMNVEV (reference sequence). This CDR3 is 14 amino acids long. The CDR3 reads CASSPWTGIDEQYF. The CDR3 DNA reads as TGTGCCAGCAGTCCATGGACAGGTATCGACGAGCAGTACTTC.